One sample yielded the 17 T cell receptor beta chains listed below, sequenced in a study of metastatic and nonmetastatic thyroid tumors. TCRdb ran MiXCR on the PCR reads. Among 25,000 or so clones listed, around 15% were seen once. Patients were all untreated before their thyroid surgery. Material: blood. These receptors came from a male donor with papillary thyroid cancer or a benign thyroid nodule (not recorded which). Some clones in this sample may be carry-over from other donors' samples.

This clone was seen many times. This chain links TRBV24-1 with TRBJ2-5; a weak D match, TRBD1 (5 bases). Germline V gene sequence: CDR1 KGHDR, CDR2 SFDVKD. Trimming took 4 bases from V and 1 from J, leaving 12 bases between them. The CDR3 is made up of 15 amino acids. The DNA for the CDR3 is TGTGCCACCAGTGACAACAGGATGGGCCAAGAGACCCAGTACTTC. Residues: CATSDNRMGQETQYF.

The chain carries TRBV30 and TRBJ1-1; 7 bases agree with TRBD1. This CDR3 spans 12 amino acids. V lost 4 bases and J lost 5; bases outside the gene matches: 4. Germline V gene lookup returns CDR1 GTSNPN and CDR2 SVGIG (reference sequence). The CDR3 DNA reads TGTGCCTGGAAGGGGGCTGGGACTGAAGCTTTCTTT. The encoded protein is CAWKGAGTEAFF.

In its sample, this clone was seen many times. The chain joins TRBV28 to TRBJ1-6; the D is unclear. With 3 bases removed from V and 8 bases from J, the gap between germline ends came to 17 bases. Germline CDR1 MDHEN, CDR2 SYDVKM. The CDR3 spans 16 residues. CDR3 loop: CASSLWTGRTHSPLHF. The CDR3, as DNA: TGTGCCAGCAGTTTGTGGACGGGCAGAACCCATTCACCCCTCCACTTT. The whole variable domain, filled in from reference TRBV28 and TRBJ1-6, reads DVKVTQSSRYLVKRTGEKVFLECVQDMDHENMFWYRQDPGLGLRLIYFSYDVKMKEKGDIPEGYSVSREKKERFSLILESASTNQTSMYLCASSLWTGRTHSPLHFGNGTRLTVT.

The chain couples TRBV5-1 to TRBJ1-4; D is unresolved. Trimming left V 0 bases short and J 3 bases short, with 12 bases between. The CDR3 is made up of 16 amino acids. Germline CDR1 SGHRS, CDR2 YFSETQ. The CDR3: CASSLGVWEANEKLFF. CDR3 DNA: TGCGCCAGCAGCTTGGGAGTCTGGGAGGCTAATGAAAAACTGTTTTTT.

This clone was seen repeatedly, ten times or more. This chain joins TRBV2 and TRBJ1-4; D is unclear. The CDR3 sequence is 15 residues long. V lost 7 bases to trimming and J lost 7 bases, with 19 bases between them. CDR1 SNHLY and CDR2 FYNNEI come from the germline V gene. The CDR3 DNA reads as TGTGCCAGCACCTCCCGACCCGGTTTATTTGAAAAACTGTTTTTT. It encodes CASTSRPGLFEKLFF.

V gene TRBV18 combines with J gene TRBJ1-1; TRBD1 aligns across 7 bases. V was clipped by 3 bases and J by 5 bases; unmatched bases: 6. CDR1 is KGHSH, CDR2 LQKENI, per germline. This CDR3 spans 14 amino acids. CDR3 in DNA: TGTGCCAGCTCACCGTCAGGGGGAGGGACTGAAGCTTTCTTT. It specifies CASSPSGGGTEAFF.

This clone was seen more than once but under ten times. A much larger clonotype is one base distant, so this may be a read error. V and J are TRBV27 and TRBJ1-2, with D unclear. This CDR3 contains 15 residues. The germline CDR1 and CDR2 sequences are MNHEY and SMNVEV (reference sequence). CDR3 sequence: CASSTEGLGAYCYTF. The CDR3 DNA sequence: TGTGCCAGCAGTACGGAGGGCCTGGGCGCCTATTGCTACACCTTC.

This clone was counted between two and nine times. This chain joins TRBV12-3 or TRBV12-4 and TRBJ2-6; TRBD1 aligns across 7 bases. The V gene end was trimmed by 6 bases and the J gene end by 2 bases; junction bases not matched to a gene: 1. The CDR3 runs to 14 residues. The CDR3 region is CASRTGTGANVLTF. CDR3 DNA sequence: TGTGCCAGCAGGACAGGGACTGGGGCCAACGTCCTGACTTTC.

This clone has at least ten counts. J is TRBJ1-1 and V is TRBV7-2; 7 bases match TRBD1. CDR1 and CDR2 (germline): SGHTA, FQGNSA. V gave up 7 bases and J gave up 6 bases; unmatched junction bases: 8. The CDR3 is made up of 13 amino acids. In DNA, the CDR3 is TGTGCCAGCACCATATACCAGGGGGCTGAAGCTTTCTTT. Protein sequence: CASTIYQGAEAFF.

This clone has a count of ten or more. CDR3 in amino acids: CASSGDLAGGPSDIPSDTQYF. Written as DNA, the CDR3 is TGTGCCAGCAGTGGGGATCTTGCGGGAGGGCCGAGTGATATTCCAAGCGATACGCAGTATTTT. This chain uses TRBV6-4 with TRBJ2-3; TRBD2 matches 9 bases. The CDR3 contains 21 residues. Trimming at V came to 4 bases and at J to 6 bases, leaving 26 bases not matched to a gene. Germline V gene lookup returns CDR1 MRHNA and CDR2 SNTAGT.

This clone was detected ten times or more. The chain couples TRBV7-3 to TRBJ2-2; D remains unclear. Germline V CDR1 and CDR2: SGHTA, FQGTGA. CDR3 length: 17 residues. V was cut by 2 bases and J by 6 bases, with 19 bases left in between. CDR3 sequence: CASSLYSREVMAGELFF. The CDR3, as DNA: TGTGCCAGCAGCTTATATTCCCGCGAGGTGATGGCCGGGGAGCTGTTTTTT.

Relative to its sample, this clone is medium-sized. V is TRBV6-1 and J is TRBJ2-7, with 7 bases identical to TRBD2. There are 14 residues in the CDR3. Looked up from germline, CDR1 is MNHNS and CDR2 is SASEGT. V lost 1 base to trimming and J lost 9 bases; unmatched junction nucleotides: 9. CDR3 sequence reads: CASSEGRGTMGQYF. The CDR3 nucleotides read TGTGCCAGCAGTGAAGGGCGGGGGACGATGGGGCAGTACTTC.

This clone has ten or more counts. This chain connects TRBV2 to TRBJ2-7; D is perhaps TRBD1 or TRBD2 (5 bases each). With 5 bases removed from V and 2 bases from J, the gap between germline ends came to 10 bases. Germline V gives CDR1 SNHLY, CDR2 FYNNEI. The CDR3 consists of 13 residues. The CDR3 nucleotides are TGTGCCAGCAGTTGGGACGGGGCCTACGAGCAGTACTTC. As protein: CASSWDGAYEQYF.

As regards this clone: Possible read error: a much larger clone is one base away. The J gene is TRBJ2-1, the V gene TRBV5-1; 7 bases agree with TRBD1. The V gene's germline CDR1 is SGHRS and CDR2 YFSETQ. The CDR3 loop spans 14 amino acids. The CDR3 region has the DNA TGCGCCAGCACCTTGGGGGACAGTCACGATGAGCAGTTCTTC. Its protein is CASTLGDSHDEQFF.

On this clone itself: A much bigger clone sits one base away, suggesting this may be a read error. This CDR3 reads CASSYRDTYTQYF. The CDR3 nucleotides are TGTGCCAGCAGTTACAGAGACACATATACGCAGTATTTT. This chain links TRBV12-3 or TRBV12-4 with TRBJ2-3, with D hard to call. The CDR3 totals 13 residues.

There are a few counts of this clone. One junction end does not reproduce the germline sequence, and a read error may be involved. The chain is built from TRBV6-1 and TRBJ2-1; D is undetermined. This CDR3 has 15 residues. Germline-derived CDR1 and CDR2 are MNHNS and SASEGT. CDR3 sequence: CAISEVYVFYNEQFF. The CDR3 bases are TGTGCCATCAGTGAAGTCTACGTCTTCTACAATGAGCAGTTCTTC.

At least ten counts were recorded for this clone. The chain carries TRBV6-2 or TRBV6-3 and TRBJ1-2; D remains ambiguous. The germline V gene encodes CDR1 MNHEY and CDR2 SVGEGT. The V end was cut by 8 bases, the J end by 2 bases, with 21 bases between. The CDR3 has 16 amino acids. CDR3 sequence reads: CASGRPGRLSNYGYTF. The CDR3 DNA reads TGTGCCAGCGGACGACCTGGGAGACTGTCGAACTATGGCTACACCTTC.